A selection of T cell receptor beta chains follows, all from one sample in a study of T cell clonotyping in hematopoietic cell transplantation. Sequencing used immunoSEQ multiplex PCR; TCRdb keeps in-frame clones, though not all of them. The sample consists of tens of thousands of clones, roughly 94% of them appearing once. The specimen sequenced was peripheral blood mononuclear cells. These receptors all stem from a woman aged 50 to 60 in good health. Some clones in this sample may be carry-over from other donors' samples. CDR3s include the opening cysteine and the closing phenylalanine or tryptophan. The D gene is left open where the match is weak. Part of the rows lack a size; the others show once, few, many or a class for expanded clones.

TRBJ1-4 NA TRBD1 TRBV28 CASSSMGQGWEKLFF TGTGCCAGCAGTTCGATGGGACAGGGTTGGGAAAAACTGTTTTTT
TRBJ2-5 once NA TRBV7-2 CASNLGLHQETQYF TGTGCCAGCAACCTAGGGCTACATCAAGAGACCCAGTACTTC
TRBJ2-5 once NA TRBV7-3 CASSLRLGETQYF TGTGCCAGCAGCTTAAGGCTTGGCGAGACCCAGTACTTC
TRBJ1-4 NA NA TRBV30 CAWSLFDSLVSTNEKLFF TGTGCCTGGAGCCTTTTCGACAGTTTGGTTTCAACTAATGAAAAACTGTTTTTT
TRBJ2-5 NA NA TRBV6-5 CASSYSWGRLETQYF TGTGCCAGCAGTTACTCGTGGGGGCGCCTGGAGACCCAGTACTTC
TRBJ2-1 once NA TRBV19 CASRPDTYNEQFF TGTGCCAGTAGACCTGACACCTACAATGAGCAGTTCTTC
TRBJ2-5 NA NA TRBV7-2 CASSFRRGRETQYF TGTGCCAGCAGCTTCCGGAGGGGAAGGGAGACCCAGTACTTC
TRBJ1-3 NA TRBD1 TRBV4-3 CASSQLSDRAYGNTIYF TGCGCCAGCAGCCAACTGTCGGACAGGGCTTATGGAAACACCATATATTTT
TRBJ2-5 NA NA TRBV7-9 CASSFSETQYF TGTGCCAGCAGCTTTTCTGAGACCCAGTACTTC
TRBJ2-7 NA NA TRBV19 CASSIEKGFSYEQYF TGTGCCAGTAGTATAGAGAAGGGTTTCTCCTACGAGCAGTACTTC
TRBJ1-2 NA TRBD1 TRBV10-3 CAISESRQGGNYGYTF TGTGCCATCAGTGAGTCGAGACAGGGAGGGAACTATGGCTACACCTTC